This entry is about one T cell receptor beta chain. Which antigen it targets is not known. The input lacks base qualities; no much larger clone sits a single base away. The data originate from a study of blood T cell repertoires in COVID-19 (TCRdb year 2020). About the investigation overall: Samples from collaborators originated in the United States, Italy and Spain and spanned both the acute and convalescent phases of COVID-19. The material from the prospective study consisted of cDNA or gDNA derived from T cells, B-cell-depleted T cells, or PBMCs. The dataset comprised deeply sampled blood TCRbeta repertoires from subjects exposed to, actively infected with, or recovered from COVID-19. A freely available public database, intended as a resource for researchers studying the immune response to SARS-CoV-2, is where the repertoires were released. Samples came from the ongoing ImmuneRACE study (first 160 participants) plus 1,254 subjects from 6 global collaborators. Sample metadata almost always included a de-identified subject ID, COVID-19 status, age in years and sex. HLA class I and class II types, where available, came from metadata supplied by the sample provider rather than from assay-based typing. Study-level results and caveats: The amount of clinical and demographic metadata varied by source and participant and was provided uncurated.

TCRbeta CDR3 regions were amplified from genomic DNA using the immunoSEQ Assay, a bias-controlled multiplex PCR. Regarding the original processing steps: The number of nucleated cells in each sample was estimated from the amplification of reference gene primers within the assay. Sequence reads were collapsed and filtered to measure the absolute abundance of every unique TCRbeta CDR3 rearrangement. Productive Simpson clonality was computed per sample as the square root of Simpson's diversity index over productive rearrangements. TCRdb's version of the immuneACCESS table is confined to in-frame rearrangements and falls short of the full clone set. An unresolved V gene accounts for under half of the shortfall where checked; the remainder is of unknown origin. The V and J calls and clone size come from that table; D and trimming were worked out from the DNA. For this sample there are 110,000 or so clones; around nine tenths appear just once. Jointly, the top ten make up 8.4% of the sample.

Based on the germline V gene (reference sequence), the CDR1 and CDR2 sequences are LGHDT and YNNKEL. The CDR3 runs 15 amino acids, cysteine and phenylalanine included. Only the CDR3 part of the read is kept: 45 bases, read in frame from the first base. At the junction V is shortened by 3 bases and J by 2 bases; bases outside the gene matches: 5. Samples from volunteer blood donors who had recovered from COVID-19 were contributed by a second Seattle source. Whole blood was collected in K2EDTA tubes by collaborating institutions according to the institutions' own protocols. Collaborator samples were shipped for TCRbeta analysis as frozen whole blood, isolated PBMCs, or DNA extracted from either sample type.

The clonotype originates from a woman between 70 and 85 years old who had recovered from COVID-19. What was sequenced was peripheral blood. Recombination connected TRBV3-1 (or the pseudogene TRBV3-2) to TRBJ2-7, with TRBD2 matching 9 junction bases. Here the CDR3 is given as CASSHPLAGTYEQYF. The nucleotide sequence is TGTGCCAGCAGCCATCCCCTAGCGGGGACCTACGAGCAGTACTTC.